This T cell receptor (beta chain) was recovered during a study of cytomegalovirus exposure and HLA in healthy donors. V was pared by 7 bases and J by 3 bases, with 16 bases between. CDR3 size: 13 residues. The germline gives CDR1 SQVTM, CDR2 ANQGSEA. PCR primers comprised 60 Vbeta and 13 Jbeta primers. Generated by immunoSEQ multiplex PCR, the TCRdb table keeps only in-frame clones and is missing some. The repertoire holds roughly 130,000 clones, with roughly 62% as singletons. The clonotype originates from a man aged 30-40 years in good health and CMV-seropositive. This chain uses TRBV29-1 with TRBJ2-7; D is possibly TRBD2 (7 bases). The specimen was PBMCs. CDR3 residues: CSGRGAVDYEQYF. The CDR3 DNA reads as TGCAGCGGACGGGGGGCGGTAGACTACGAGCAGTACTTC.